This TCR beta chain originates from a study of identifying expanded T cells in peripheral blood. About this clone itself: What it binds is unknown.

This CDR3 is 15 amino acids long. Germline loops: CDR1 KGHSH, CDR2 LQKENI. V dropped 2 bases and J dropped 4; count of bases not matched to a gene: 8. Study outcomes and limitations: Over two and four weeks, about 15 and 18 clones changed, versus roughly 1.1 between replicates. Clone count variance between approximately two-week samples rose with total template count.

Here immunoSEQ multiplex PCR was the method, and the copy in TCRdb shows in-frame clones only, minus some. Of 75,000 to 90,000 clones detected, almost 85% appear once; the ten largest clones hold 15% to 20%. No infections or other immune events were documented during collection. The specimen sequenced was blood. The clonotype comes from a person between 18 and 75 years old in good health. The J gene is TRBJ2-7, the V gene TRBV18, with 7 bases that match TRBD2. CDR3: CASSPGRAKVYEQYF. CDR3 nucleotides: TGTGCCAGCTCACCAGGGAGGGCCAAAGTTTACGAGCAGTACTTC. Filled out from reference TRBV18 and TRBJ2-7, the complete variable domain reads NAGVMQNPRHLVRRRGQEARLRCSPMKGHSHVYWYRQLPEEGLKFMVYLQKENIIDESGMPKERFSAEFPKEGPSILRIQQVVRGDSAAYFCASSPGRAKVYEQYFGPGTRLTVT.